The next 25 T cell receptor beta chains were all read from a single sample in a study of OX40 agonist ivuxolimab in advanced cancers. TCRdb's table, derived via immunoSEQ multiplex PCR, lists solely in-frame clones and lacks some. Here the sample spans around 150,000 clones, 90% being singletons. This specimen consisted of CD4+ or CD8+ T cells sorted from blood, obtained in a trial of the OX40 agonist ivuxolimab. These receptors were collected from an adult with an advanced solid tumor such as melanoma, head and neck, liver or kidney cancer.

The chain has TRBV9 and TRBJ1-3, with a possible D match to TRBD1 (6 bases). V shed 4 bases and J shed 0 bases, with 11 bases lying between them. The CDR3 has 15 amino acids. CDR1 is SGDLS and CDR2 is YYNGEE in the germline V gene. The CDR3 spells CASSIQGASGNTIYF. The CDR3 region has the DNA TGTGCCAGCAGCATACAGGGAGCCTCTGGAAACACCATATATTTT.

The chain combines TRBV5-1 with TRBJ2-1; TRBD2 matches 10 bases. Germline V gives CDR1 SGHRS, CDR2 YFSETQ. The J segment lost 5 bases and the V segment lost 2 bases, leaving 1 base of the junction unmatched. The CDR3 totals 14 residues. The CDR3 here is CASSFGLADNEQFF. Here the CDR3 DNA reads TGCGCCAGCAGCTTCGGACTAGCGGACAATGAGCAGTTCTTC.

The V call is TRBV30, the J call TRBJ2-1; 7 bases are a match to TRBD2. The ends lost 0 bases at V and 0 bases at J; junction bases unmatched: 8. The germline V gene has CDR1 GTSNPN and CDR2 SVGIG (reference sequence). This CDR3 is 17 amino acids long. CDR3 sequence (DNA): TGTGCCTGGAGTGTACTGAGGGAGGGCCGCTCCTACAATGAGCAGTTCTTC. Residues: CAWSVLREGRSYNEQFF.

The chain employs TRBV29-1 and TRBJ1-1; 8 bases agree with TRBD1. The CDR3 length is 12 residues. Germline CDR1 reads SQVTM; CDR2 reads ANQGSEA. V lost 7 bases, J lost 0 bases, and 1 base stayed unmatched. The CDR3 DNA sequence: TGCAGCGGACAGGGGATGAACACTGAAGCTTTCTTT. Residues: CSGQGMNTEAFF.

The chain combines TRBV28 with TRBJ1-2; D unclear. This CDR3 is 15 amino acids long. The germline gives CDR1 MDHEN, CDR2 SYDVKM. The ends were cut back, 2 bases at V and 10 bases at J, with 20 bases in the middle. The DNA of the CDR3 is TGTGCCAGCAGTTTAGGTACCGCCAGGCTTTCCCCCTACACCTTC. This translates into CASSLGTARLSPYTF.

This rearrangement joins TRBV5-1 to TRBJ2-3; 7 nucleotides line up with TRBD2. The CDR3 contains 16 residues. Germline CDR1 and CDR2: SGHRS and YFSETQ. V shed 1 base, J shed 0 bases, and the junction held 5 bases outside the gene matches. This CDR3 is CASSLQAGVSTDTQYF. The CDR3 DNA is TGCGCCAGCAGCTTGCAGGCGGGAGTAAGCACAGATACGCAGTATTTT.

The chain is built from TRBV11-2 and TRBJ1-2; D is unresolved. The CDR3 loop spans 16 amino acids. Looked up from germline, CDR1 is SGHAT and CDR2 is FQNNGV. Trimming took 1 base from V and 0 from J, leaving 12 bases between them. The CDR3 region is CASSLGSGRTNYGYTF. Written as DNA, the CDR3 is TGTGCCAGCAGCTTAGGTTCCGGCAGAACTAACTATGGCTACACCTTC.

The CDR3 DNA reads TGCAGCGTCGGACCGGGACAGGGGTGGGACGAGCAGTACTTC. Protein: CSVGPGQGWDEQYF. V and J are TRBV29-1 and TRBJ2-7; 10 nucleotides match TRBD1. The CDR3 extends over 14 amino acids. The V segment lost 6 bases and the J segment 5 bases; nucleotides outside the gene matches: 10. Germline CDR1 and CDR2: SQVTM and ANQGSEA.

CDR3 sequence reads: CASSSPGQSNEKLFF. CDR3 in DNA: TGTGCCAGCAGCTCTCCGGGACAGTCGAATGAAAAACTGTTTTTT. The chain couples TRBV5-6 to TRBJ1-4; 7 bases align to TRBD1. From germline, CDR1 is SGHDT and CDR2 YYEEEE. This CDR3 is 15 amino acids long. J gave up 5 bases and V 3 bases, and 7 bases lay outside the gene matches.

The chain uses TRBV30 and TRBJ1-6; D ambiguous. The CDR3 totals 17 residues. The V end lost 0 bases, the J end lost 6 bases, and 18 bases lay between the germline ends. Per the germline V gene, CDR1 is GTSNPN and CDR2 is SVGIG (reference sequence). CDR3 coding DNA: TGTGCCTGGAGTGTACGTGAGGGTGCGGGGTTTAATTCACCCCTCCACTTT. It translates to CAWSVREGAGFNSPLHF.

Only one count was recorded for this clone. The CDR3 here is CASSLSLASNEQFF. The CDR3 DNA is TGTGCCAGCAGTCTTTCACTAGCGTCCAATGAGCAGTTCTTC. The chain couples TRBV6-1 to TRBJ2-1; 7 bases are a match to TRBD2. This CDR3 comprises 14 residues. The germline gives CDR1 MNHNS, CDR2 SASEGT. V dropped 5 bases and J dropped 6; count of bases not matched to a gene: 7.

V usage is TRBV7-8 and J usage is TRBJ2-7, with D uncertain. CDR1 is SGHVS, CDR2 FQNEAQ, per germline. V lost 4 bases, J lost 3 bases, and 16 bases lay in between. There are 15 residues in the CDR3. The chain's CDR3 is CASSSIVNPDYEQYF. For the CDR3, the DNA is TGTGCCAGCAGCTCCATTGTGAACCCAGACTACGAGCAGTACTTC.

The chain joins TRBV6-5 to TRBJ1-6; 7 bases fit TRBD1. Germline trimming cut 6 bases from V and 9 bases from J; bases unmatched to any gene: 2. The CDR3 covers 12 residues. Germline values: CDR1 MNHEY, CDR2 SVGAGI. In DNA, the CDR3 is TGTGCCAGCAGGGACAGGCGTTCACCCCTCCACTTT. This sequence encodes CASRDRRSPLHF.

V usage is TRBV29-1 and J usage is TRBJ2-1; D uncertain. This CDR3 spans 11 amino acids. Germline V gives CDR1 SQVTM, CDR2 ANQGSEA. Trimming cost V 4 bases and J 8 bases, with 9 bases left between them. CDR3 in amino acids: CSVGSGDEQFF. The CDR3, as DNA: TGCAGCGTTGGATCGGGCGATGAGCAGTTCTTC.

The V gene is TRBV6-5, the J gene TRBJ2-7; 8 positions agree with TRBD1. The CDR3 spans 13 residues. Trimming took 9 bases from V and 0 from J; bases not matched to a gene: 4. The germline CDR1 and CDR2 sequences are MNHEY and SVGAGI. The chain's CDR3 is CASSGTGSYEQYF. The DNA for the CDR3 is TGTGCCAGTTCCGGGACAGGCTCCTACGAGCAGTACTTC.

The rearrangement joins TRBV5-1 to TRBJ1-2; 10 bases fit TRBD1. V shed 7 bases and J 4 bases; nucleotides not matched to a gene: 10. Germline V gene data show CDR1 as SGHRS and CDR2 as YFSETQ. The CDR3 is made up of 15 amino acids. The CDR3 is CASAQGQGLGYGYTF. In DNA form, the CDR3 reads TGCGCCAGCGCACAGGGACAGGGGCTTGGCTATGGCTACACCTTC.

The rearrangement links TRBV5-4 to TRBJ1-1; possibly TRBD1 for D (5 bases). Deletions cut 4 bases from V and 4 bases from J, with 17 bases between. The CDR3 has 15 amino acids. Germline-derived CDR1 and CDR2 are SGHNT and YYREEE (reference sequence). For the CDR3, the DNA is TGTGCCAGCAGCCTGGCCTCCGGGGCCACCACTGAAGCTTTCTTT. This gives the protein CASSLASGATTEAFF.

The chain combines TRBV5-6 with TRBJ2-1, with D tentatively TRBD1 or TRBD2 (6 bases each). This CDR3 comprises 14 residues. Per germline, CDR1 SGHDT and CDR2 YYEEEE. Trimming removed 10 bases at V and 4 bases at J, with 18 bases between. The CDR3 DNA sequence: TGTGCCTCGGCCCCTAGGGGGGTATACAATGAGCAGTTCTTC. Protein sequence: CASAPRGVYNEQFF.

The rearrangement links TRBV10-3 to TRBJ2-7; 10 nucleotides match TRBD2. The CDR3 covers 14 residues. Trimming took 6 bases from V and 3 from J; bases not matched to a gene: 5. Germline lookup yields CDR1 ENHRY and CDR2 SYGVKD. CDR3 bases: TGTGCCATCAGCTTAGCGGGAGGTGACTACGAGCAGTACTTC. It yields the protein CAISLAGGDYEQYF.

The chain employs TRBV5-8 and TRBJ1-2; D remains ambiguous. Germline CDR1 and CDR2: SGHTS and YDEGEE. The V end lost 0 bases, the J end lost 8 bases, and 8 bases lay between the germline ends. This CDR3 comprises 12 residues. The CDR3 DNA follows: TGTGCCAGCAGCTTGGTGGCAGGCGGCTACACCTTC. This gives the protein CASSLVAGGYTF.

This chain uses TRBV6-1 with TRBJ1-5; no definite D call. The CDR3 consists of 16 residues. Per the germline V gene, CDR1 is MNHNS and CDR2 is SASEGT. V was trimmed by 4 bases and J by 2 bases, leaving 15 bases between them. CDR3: CASSAPAARGNQPQHF. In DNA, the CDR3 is TGTGCCAGCAGTGCCCCTGCGGCCCGGGGCAATCAGCCCCAGCATTTT.

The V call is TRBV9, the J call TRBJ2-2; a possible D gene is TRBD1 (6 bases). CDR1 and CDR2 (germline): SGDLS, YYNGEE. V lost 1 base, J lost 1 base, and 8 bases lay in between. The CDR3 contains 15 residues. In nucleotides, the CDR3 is TGTGCCAGCAGCGTACAGACAGGGAACACCGGGGAGCTGTTTTTT. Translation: CASSVQTGNTGELFF.

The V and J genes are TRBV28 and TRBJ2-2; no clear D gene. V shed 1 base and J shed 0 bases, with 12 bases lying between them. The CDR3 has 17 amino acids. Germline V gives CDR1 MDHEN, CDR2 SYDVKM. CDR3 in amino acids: CASSLYLGLPNTGELFF. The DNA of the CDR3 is TGTGCCAGCAGTTTATACCTAGGGTTGCCGAACACCGGGGAGCTGTTTTTT.

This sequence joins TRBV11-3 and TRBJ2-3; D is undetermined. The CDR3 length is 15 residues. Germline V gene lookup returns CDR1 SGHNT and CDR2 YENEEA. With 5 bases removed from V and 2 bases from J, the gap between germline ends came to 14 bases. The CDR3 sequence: CASSPSYSTTDTQYF. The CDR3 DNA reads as TGTGCCAGCAGCCCCTCTTACTCGACCACAGATACGCAGTATTTT.

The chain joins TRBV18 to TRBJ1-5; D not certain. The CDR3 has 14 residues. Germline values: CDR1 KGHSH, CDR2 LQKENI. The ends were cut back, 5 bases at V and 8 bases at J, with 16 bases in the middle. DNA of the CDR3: TGTGCCAGCTCAGAGGGCATCCGCGGGGAGCCCCAGCATTTT. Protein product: CASSEGIRGEPQHF.